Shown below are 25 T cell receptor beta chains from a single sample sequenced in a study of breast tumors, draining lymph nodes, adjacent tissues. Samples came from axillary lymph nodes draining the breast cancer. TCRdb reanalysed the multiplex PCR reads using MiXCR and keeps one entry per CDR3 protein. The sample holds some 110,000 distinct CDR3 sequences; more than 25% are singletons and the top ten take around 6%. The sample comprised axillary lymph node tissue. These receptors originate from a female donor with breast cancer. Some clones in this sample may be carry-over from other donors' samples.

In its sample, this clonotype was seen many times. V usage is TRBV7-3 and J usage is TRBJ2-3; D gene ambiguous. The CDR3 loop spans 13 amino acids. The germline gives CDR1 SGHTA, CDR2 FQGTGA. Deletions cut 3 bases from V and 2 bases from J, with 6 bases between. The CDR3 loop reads CASSLTDTDTQYF. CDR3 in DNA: TGTGCCAGCAGCTTGACGGACACAGATACGCAGTATTTT.

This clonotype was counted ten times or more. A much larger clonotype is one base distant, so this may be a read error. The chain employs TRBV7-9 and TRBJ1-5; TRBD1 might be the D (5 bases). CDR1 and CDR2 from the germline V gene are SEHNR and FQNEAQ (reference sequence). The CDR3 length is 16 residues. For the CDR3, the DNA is TGTGCCAGCAGCTTAGCGGGGCTTGGGTCTAATCAGCCCCGGCATTTT. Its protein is CASSLAGLGSNQPRHF. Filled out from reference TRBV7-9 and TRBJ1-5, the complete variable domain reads DTGVSQNPRHKITKRGQNVTFRCDPISEHNRLYWYRQTLGQGPEFLTYFQNEAQLEKSRLLSDRFSAERPKGSFSTLEIQRTEQGDSAMYLCASSLAGLGSNQPRHFGDGTRLSIL.

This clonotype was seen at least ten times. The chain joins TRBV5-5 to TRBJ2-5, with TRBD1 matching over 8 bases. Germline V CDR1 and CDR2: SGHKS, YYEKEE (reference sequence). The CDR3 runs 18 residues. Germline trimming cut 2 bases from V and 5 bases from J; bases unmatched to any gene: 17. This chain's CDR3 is CASSLRNTGGGGWETQYF. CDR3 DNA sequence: TGTGCCAGCAGCTTACGAAATACAGGGGGTGGAGGATGGGAGACCCAGTACTTC.

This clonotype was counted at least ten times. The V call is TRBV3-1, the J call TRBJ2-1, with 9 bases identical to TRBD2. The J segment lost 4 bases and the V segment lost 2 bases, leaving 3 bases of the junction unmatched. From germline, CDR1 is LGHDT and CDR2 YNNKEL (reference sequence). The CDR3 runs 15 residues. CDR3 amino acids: CASSQLAGPYNEQFF. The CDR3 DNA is TGTGCCAGCAGCCAACTAGCGGGACCTTACAATGAGCAGTTCTTC.

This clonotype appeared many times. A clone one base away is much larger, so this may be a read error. Here the CDR3 DNA reads TGTGCCAGCAGCTTAGAAGTGGATTTGAGGGAGACCCAGCACTTC. Its protein product is CASSLEVDLRETQHF. The rearrangement joins TRBV7-8 to TRBJ2-5, with D possibly matching TRBD2 (5 bases). CDR1 is SGHVS and CDR2 is FQNEAQ in the germline V gene. The CDR3 extends over 15 amino acids.

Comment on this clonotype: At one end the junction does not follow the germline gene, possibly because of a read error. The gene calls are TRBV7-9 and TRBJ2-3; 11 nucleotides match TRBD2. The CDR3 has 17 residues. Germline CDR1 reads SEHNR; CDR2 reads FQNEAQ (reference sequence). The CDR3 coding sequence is TGTGCCAGCAGCCCCGGAACTAGCGGGGGAGGCACAGATCCGCAGTATTTT. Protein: CASSPGTSGGGTDPQYF. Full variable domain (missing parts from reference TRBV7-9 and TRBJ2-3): DTGVSQNPRHKITKRGQNVTFRCDPISEHNRLYWYRQTLGQGPEFLTYFQNEAQLEKSRLLSDRFSAERPKGSFSTLEIQRTEQGDSAMYLCASSPGTSGGGTDPQYFGPGTRLTVL.

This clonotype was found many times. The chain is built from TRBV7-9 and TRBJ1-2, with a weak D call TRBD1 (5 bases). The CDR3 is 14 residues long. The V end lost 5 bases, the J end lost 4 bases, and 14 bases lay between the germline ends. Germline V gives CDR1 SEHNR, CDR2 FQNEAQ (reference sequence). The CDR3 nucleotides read TGTGCCAGCAGCCGCGACGACAGAGGCTATGGCTACACCTTC. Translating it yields CASSRDDRGYGYTF.

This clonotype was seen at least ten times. CDR3 nucleotides: TGTGCCAGCAGTTTAAGGGGGACTAGCGGGAGATGGAACAATGAGCAGTTCTTC. Translation: CASSLRGTSGRWNNEQFF. The rearrangement joins TRBV12-3 or TRBV12-4 to TRBJ2-1, with 14 bases aligning to TRBD2. The J segment lost 5 bases and the V segment lost 2 bases, leaving 8 bases of the junction unmatched. The CDR3 sequence is 18 residues long.

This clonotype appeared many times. The CDR3 bases are TGCAGTGCACCGCTTGCGGGACTCTACAATGAGCAGTTCTTC. This encodes CSAPLAGLYNEQFF. V is TRBV20-1 and J is TRBJ2-1, with D possibly TRBD2 on 6 matching bases. The V end lost 6 bases, the J end lost 3 bases, and 15 bases lay between the germline ends. In germline, CDR1 is DFQATT, CDR2 SNEGSKA (reference sequence). This CDR3 is 14 amino acids long.

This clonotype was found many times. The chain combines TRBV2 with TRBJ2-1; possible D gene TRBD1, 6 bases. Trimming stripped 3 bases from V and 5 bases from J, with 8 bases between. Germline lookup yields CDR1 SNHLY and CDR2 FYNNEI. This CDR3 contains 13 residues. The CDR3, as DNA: TGTGCCAGCAGTGACAGGGGAGACAATGAGCAGTTCTTC. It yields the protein CASSDRGDNEQFF. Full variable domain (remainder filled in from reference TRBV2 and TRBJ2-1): EPEVTQTPSHQVTQMGQEVILRCVPISNHLYFYWYRQILGQKVEFLVSFYNNEISEKSEIFDDQFSVERPDGSNFTLKIRSTKLEDSAMYFCASSDRGDNEQFFGPGTRLTVL.

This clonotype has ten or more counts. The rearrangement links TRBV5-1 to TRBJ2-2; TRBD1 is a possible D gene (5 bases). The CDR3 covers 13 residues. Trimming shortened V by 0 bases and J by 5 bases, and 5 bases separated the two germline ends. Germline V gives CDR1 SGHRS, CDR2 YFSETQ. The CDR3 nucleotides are TGCGCCAGCAGCTTGGAGGGGACCGGGGAGCTGTTTTTT. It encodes CASSLEGTGELFF. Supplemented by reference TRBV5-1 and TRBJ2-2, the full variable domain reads KAGVTQTPRYLIKTRGQQVTLSCSPISGHRSVSWYQQTPGQGLQFLFEYFSETQRNKGNFPGRFSGRQFSNSRSEMNVSTLELGDSALYLCASSLEGTGELFFGEGSRLTVL.

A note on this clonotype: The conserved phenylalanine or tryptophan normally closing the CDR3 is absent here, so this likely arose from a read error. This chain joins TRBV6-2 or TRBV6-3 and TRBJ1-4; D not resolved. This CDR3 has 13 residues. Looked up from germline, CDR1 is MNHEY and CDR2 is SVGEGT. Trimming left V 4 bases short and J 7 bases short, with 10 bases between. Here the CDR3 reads CASSSSLSEKLFI. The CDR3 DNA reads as TGTGCCAGCAGTTCCTCGTTATCTGAAAAACTGTTTATT.

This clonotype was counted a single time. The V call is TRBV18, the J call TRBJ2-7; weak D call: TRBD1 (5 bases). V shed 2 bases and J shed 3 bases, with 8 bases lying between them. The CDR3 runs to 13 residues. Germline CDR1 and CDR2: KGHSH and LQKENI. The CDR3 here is CASSPGAHYEQYF. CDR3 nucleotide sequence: TGTGCCAGCTCACCAGGGGCACACTACGAGCAGTACTTC.

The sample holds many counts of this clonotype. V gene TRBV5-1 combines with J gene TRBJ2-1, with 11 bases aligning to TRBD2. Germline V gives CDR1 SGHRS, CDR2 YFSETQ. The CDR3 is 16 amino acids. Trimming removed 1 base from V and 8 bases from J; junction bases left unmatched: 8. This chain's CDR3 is CASSLSPSGRPHEQFF. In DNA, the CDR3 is TGCGCCAGCAGCTTGAGTCCTAGCGGGAGGCCCCATGAGCAGTTCTTC.

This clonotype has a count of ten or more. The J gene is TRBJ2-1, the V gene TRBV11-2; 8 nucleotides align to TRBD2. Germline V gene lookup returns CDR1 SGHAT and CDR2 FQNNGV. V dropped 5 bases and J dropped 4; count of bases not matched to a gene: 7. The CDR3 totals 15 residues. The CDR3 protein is CASSPDLAGYNEQFF. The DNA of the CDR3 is TGTGCCAGCAGCCCGGACTTAGCGGGGTACAATGAGCAGTTCTTC. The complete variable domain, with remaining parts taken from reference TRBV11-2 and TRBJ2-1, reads EAGVAQSPRYKIIEKRQSVAFWCNPISGHATLYWYQQILGQGPKLLIQFQNNGVVDDSQLPKDRFSAERLKGVDSTLKIQPAKLEDSAVYLCASSPDLAGYNEQFFGPGTRLTVL.

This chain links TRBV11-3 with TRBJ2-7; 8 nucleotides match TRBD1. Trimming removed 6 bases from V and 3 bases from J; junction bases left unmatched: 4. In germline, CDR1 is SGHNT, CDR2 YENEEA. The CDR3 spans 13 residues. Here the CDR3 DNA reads TGTGCCAGCAGGATCGGACAGGGCTACGAGCAGTACTTC. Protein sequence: CASRIGQGYEQYF.

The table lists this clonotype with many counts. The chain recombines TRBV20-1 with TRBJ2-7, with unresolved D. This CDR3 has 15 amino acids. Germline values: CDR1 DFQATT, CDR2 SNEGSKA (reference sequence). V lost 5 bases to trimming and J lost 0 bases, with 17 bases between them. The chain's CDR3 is CSAPTRTVSSYEQYF. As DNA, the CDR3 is TGCAGTGCTCCGACCCGGACGGTAAGCTCCTACGAGCAGTACTTC.

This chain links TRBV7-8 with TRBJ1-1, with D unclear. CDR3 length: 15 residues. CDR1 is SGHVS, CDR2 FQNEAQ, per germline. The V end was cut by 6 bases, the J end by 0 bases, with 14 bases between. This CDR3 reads CASRGEGLMNTEAFF. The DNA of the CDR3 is TGTGCCAGCAGGGGTGAGGGCTTGATGAACACTGAAGCTTTCTTT.

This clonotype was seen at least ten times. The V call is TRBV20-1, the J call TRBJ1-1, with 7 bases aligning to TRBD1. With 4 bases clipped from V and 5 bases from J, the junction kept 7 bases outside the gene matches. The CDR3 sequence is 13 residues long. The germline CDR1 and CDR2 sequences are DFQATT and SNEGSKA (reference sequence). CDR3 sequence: CSATAGGVTEAFF. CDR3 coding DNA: TGCAGTGCTACCGCAGGGGGTGTAACTGAAGCTTTCTTT.

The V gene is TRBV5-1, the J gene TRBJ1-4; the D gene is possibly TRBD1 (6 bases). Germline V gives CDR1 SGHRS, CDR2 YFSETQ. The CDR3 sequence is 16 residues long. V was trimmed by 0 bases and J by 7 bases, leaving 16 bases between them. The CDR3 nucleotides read TGCGCCAGCAGCTTGGGGAAAGGTTCACAGGGTGAAAAACTGTTTTTT. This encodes CASSLGKGSQGEKLFF.

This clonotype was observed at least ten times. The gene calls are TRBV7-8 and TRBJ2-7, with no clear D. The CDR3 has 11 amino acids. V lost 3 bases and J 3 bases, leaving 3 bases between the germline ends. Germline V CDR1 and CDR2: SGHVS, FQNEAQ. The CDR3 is CASSFSYEQYF. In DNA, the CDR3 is TGTGCCAGCAGCTTCAGCTACGAGCAGTACTTC.

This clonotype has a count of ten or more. CDR3 bases: TGTGCCAGCAGCCAAGTAGATACGCAGTATTTT. It specifies CASSQVDTQYF. The V and J genes are TRBV3-1 and TRBJ2-3; D is unclear. CDR1 is LGHDT, CDR2 YNNKEL, per germline (reference sequence). CDR3 size: 11 residues. The germline V and J ends were trimmed by 1 base and 5 bases, with 1 base remaining between them.

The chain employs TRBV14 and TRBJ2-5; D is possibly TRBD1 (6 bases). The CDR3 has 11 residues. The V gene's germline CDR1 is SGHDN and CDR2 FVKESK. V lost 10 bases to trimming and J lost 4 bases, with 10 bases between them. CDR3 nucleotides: TGTGCCAACGGACAGAGAGAGACCCAGTACTTC. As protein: CANGQRETQYF. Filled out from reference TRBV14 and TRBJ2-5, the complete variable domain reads EAGVTQFPSHSVIEKGQTVTLRCDPISGHDNLYWYRRVMGKEIKFLLHFVKESKQDESGMPNNRFLAERTGGTYSTLKVQPAELEDSGVYFCANGQRETQYFGPGTRLLVL.

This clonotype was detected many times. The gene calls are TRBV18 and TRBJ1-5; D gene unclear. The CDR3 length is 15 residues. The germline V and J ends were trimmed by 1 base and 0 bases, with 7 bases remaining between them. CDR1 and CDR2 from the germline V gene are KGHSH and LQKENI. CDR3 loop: CASSPLAGSNQPQHF. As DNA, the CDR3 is TGTGCCAGCTCACCACTGGCAGGTAGCAATCAGCCCCAGCATTTT.

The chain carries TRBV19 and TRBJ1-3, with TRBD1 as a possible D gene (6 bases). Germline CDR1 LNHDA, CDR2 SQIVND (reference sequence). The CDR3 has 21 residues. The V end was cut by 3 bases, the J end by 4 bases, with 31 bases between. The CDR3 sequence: CASSIRGTMGPPDGRGNTIYF. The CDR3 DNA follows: TGTGCCAGTAGTATTCGGGGGACAATGGGTCCACCCGATGGCCGGGGAAACACCATATATTTT. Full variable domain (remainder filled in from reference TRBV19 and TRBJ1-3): DGGITQSPKYLFRKEGQNVTLSCEQNLNHDAMYWYRQDPGQGLRLIYYSQIVNDFQKGDIAEGYSVSREKKESFPLTVTSAQKNPTAFYLCASSIRGTMGPPDGRGNTIYFGEGSWLTVV.